This TCR beta chain was recovered during a study of Graves' ophthalmopathy and Graves' hyperthyroidism (dated by TCRdb to the late 2010s). Background on the whole study: A patient counted as having stable hyperthyroidism if there was no progression to ophthalmopathy within 18 months of follow-up. The study used signatures of the TCR beta repertoire to tell Graves' ophthalmopathy apart from Graves' hyperthyroidism and to predict which patients would progress to ophthalmopathy. In total, around 140 blood samples were TCR-sequenced: around 42 ophthalmopathy, some 80 hyperthyroidism and roughly 17 hyperthyroidism-to-ophthalmopathy patients. To explore V-J signatures distinguishing ophthalmopathy from hyperthyroidism, a discovery set of under 110 patients (around 42 ophthalmopathy, about 57 stable hyperthyroidism) was enrolled. The independent validation cohort included 20 or so hyperthyroidism patients plus 17 patients who later progressed from hyperthyroidism to ophthalmopathy. In 6 or 7 hyperthyroidism patients, T-cell repertoires of thyroid tissue and blood were compared. Once sampling was done, hyperthyroidism patients were given methimazole at a starting dose of 30 mg daily, while ophthalmopathy patients were given high-dose intravenous methylprednisolone. The paper's findings and limits, for the study overall: The 13-signature model separated ophthalmopathy from stable hyperthyroidism with roughly 88% sensitivity and 81.08% specificity in cross-validation, and 80%/75% in the test set. In validation, the model predicted ophthalmopathy progression with about 71% sensitivity and about 77% specificity; some 13 predicted patients were CT-confirmed with GO in a median of about 7.1 months. Most expanded thyroid clonotypes with a frequency above 0.001 also appeared in blood, which suggests that blood repertoires may reflect the immune response in the thyroid. Sample size was not predetermined statistically, and investigators were not blinded to group allocation.

TCR beta CDR3 regions were amplified from RNA transcripts for repertoire sequencing. HTBI primers and the Qiagen OneStep RT-PCR kit were used in a first-round RT-PCR, which was followed by a second-round multiplex PCR, size selection and purification. Libraries were sequenced on an Illumina HiSeq2000 using paired-end 100 bp reads. From the authors' description of their analysis: SOAPnuke was used to process the reads, removing any read that contained adapters or uncalled bases, had a mean Phred below 15, or lacked an exact match to the constant primer or identifier. High-quality paired reads were merged with COPE v1.2.5. Clonotypes were defined as unique nucleotide sequences and were aligned to IMGT TRB V, D and J references using MiTCR v1.1. The analysis was limited to V-J combinations with a frequency above 0.0001, which together covered 99.2% of repertoires. For each V-J combination, a TCR clonal expansion and chaos score was defined as F50 clonal expansion divided by the chaos observed in the TCRdist matrix. Welch's t-statistics and random forest were used to narrow the features down to approximately twelve V-J combinations, which were then fed into a naive Bayes classifier. The Morisita-Horn index was used to measure how similar the thyroid and blood repertoires were. The raw public reads went through TCRdb reprocessing: fastp at Q25, MiXCR clone calling, in-frame beta chains kept. Each entry is one CDR3 protein sequence, shown with its most common DNA and genes. TCRdb, rather than the study authors, made the V and J calls. This sample holds a few hundred thousand distinct CDR3 sequences; approximately 35% were observed only once. The ten largest clones take up about 4% of the sample.

Hyperthyroidism patients were newly diagnosed, with disease duration under 2 months, and aged 18 to 65 years. Patients with other autoimmune diseases, uncontrolled infections, pregnancy or lactation were excluded from the study. Clinical symptoms, serum thyroxine, TRAb, thyroid ultrasound and orbital computed tomography were used for diagnosis. Total RNA was extracted using Trizol reagent, and RNA quality was checked on an Agilent 2100 Bioanalyzer. This clonotype was counted ten times or more. What antigen it recognizes has not been identified. No qualities accompany the bases; no much larger clone lies one base away. This sequence originates from an adult man with Graves' hyperthyroidism. Material: peripheral blood or thyroid tissue (not recorded which).

The nucleotide sequence reads TGTGCCAGCAGTTTAGCGAGTCCAGGCCTAAGCTCCTACGAGCAGTACTTC. This encodes CASSLASPGLSSYEQYF. The rearranged chain carries TRBV12-3 or TRBV12-4 and TRBJ2-7; the D gene assignment is ambiguous. CDR3 length: 17 amino acids, cysteine to phenylalanine. The only DNA kept is the CDR3, 51 bases in frame from the first base. V sheds 0 bases and J sheds 0 bases, leaving 15 bases between their ends.